The subject of this entry is one T cell receptor beta chain. Its specificity is unknown. Using immunoSEQ multiplex PCR, the repertoire was profiled, and TCRdb retains in-frame clones only, with some absent. The table records under 650,000 clones, 95% to 97% of them present only once. The sample comes from a study of shared clonotypes between healthy human individuals. General study results and limits: Several donors held about 5% of naive CD4 clonotypes in common. A small donor pool kept down the genetic and exposure-history diversity that was represented.

This TCR was sampled from a woman younger than 45 in good health. The sample was naive CD4+ T cells sorted from blood. Subset specified: CD45RA+ positively selected.

The CDR3 DNA is TGTGCCAGCAGCTTGGACGTTAGCGGGGCCGAGCAGTACTTC. This translates into CASSLDVSGAEQYF. The J gene is TRBJ2-5, the V gene TRBV28; 8 nucleotides align to TRBD2. The end of the DNA fits TRBJ2-7 better, so the J call may be wrong. The CDR3 runs 14 residues. Germline V CDR1 and CDR2: MDHEN, SYDVKM.